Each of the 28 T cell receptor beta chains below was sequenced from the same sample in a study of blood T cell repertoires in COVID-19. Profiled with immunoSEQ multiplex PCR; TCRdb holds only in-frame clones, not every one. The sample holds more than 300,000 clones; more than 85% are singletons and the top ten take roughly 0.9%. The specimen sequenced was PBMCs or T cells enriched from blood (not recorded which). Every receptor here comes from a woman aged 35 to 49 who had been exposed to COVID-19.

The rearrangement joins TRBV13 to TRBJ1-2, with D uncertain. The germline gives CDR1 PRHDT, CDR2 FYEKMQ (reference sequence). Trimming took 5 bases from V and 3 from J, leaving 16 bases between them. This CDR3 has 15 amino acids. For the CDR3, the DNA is TGTGCCAGCAGCCGCGGGGAGGGTGTCGACTATGGCTACACCTTC. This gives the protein CASSRGEGVDYGYTF.

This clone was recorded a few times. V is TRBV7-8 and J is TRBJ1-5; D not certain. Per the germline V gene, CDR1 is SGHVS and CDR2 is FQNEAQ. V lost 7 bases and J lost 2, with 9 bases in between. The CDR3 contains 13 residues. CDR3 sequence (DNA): TGTGCCAGCAACCACCGGGGCAATCAGCCCCAGCATTTT. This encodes CASNHRGNQPQHF.

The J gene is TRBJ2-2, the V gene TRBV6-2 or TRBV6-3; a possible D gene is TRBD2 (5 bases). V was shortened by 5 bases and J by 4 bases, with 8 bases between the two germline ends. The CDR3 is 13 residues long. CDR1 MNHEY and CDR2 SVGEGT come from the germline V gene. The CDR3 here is CASSVGSTGELFF. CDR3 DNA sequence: TGTGCCAGCAGTGTAGGGAGCACCGGGGAGCTGTTTTTT.

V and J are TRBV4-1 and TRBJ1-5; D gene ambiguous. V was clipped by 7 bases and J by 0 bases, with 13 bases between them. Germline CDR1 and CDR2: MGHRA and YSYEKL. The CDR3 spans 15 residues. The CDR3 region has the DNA TGCGCCAGCACTGATGGGCTACATAGCAATCAGCCCCAGCATTTT. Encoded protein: CASTDGLHSNQPQHF.

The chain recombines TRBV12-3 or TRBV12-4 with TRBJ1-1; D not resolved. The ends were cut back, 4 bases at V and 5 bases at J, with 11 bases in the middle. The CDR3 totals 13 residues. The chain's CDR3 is CASSSEGWTEAFF. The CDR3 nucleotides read TGTGCCAGCAGTTCGGAGGGATGGACTGAAGCTTTCTTT.

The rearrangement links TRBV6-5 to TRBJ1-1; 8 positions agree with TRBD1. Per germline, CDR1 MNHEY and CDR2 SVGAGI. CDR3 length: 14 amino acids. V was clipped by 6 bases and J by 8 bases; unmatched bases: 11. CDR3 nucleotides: TGTGCCAGCAGCCGCACAGGGGGTGGGGGAGAAGCTTTCTTT. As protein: CASSRTGGGGEAFF.

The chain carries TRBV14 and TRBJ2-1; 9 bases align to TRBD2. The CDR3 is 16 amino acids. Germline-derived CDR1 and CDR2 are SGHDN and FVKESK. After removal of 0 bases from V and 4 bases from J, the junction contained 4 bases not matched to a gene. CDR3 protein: CASSQDRRGGYNEQFF. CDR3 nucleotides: TGTGCCAGCAGCCAAGATCGGCGGGGGGGTTACAATGAGCAGTTCTTC.

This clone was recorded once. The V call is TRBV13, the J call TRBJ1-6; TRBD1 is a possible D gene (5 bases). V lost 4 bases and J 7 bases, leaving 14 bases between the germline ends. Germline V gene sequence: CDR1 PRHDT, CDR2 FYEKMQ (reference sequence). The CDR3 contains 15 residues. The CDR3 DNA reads TGTGCCAGCAGCTCAGGGCCCAGAGGGAATTCACCCCTCCACTTT. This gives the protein CASSSGPRGNSPLHF.

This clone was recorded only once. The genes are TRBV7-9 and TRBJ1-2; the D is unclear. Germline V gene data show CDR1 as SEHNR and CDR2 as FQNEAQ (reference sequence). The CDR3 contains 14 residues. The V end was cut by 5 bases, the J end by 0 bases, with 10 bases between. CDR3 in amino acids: CASSPGNSNYGYTF. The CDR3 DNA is TGTGCCAGCAGCCCCGGGAACTCTAACTATGGCTACACCTTC.

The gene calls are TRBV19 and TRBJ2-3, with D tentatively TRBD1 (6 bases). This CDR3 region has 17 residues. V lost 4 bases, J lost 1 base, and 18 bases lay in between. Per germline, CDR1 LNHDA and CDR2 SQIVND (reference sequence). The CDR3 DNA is TGTGCCAGTAGTAAGGGACAAATAAGTGGCGGCACAGATACGCAGTATTTT. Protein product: CASSKGQISGGTDTQYF.

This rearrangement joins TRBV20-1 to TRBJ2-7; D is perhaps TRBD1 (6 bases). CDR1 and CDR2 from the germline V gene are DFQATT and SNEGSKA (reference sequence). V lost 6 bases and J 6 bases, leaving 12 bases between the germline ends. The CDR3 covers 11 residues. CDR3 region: CSAKQGSEQYF. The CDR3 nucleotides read TGCAGTGCAAAACAGGGTTCCGAGCAGTACTTC.

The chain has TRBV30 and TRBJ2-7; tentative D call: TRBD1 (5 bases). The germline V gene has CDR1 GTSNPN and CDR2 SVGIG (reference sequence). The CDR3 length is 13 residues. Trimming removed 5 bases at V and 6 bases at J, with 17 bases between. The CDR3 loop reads CAWGARPFSEQYF. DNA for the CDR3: TGTGCCTGGGGGGCCCGTCCTTTTTCCGAGCAGTACTTC. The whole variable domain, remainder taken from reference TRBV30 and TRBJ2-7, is SQTIHQWPATLVQPVGSPLSLECTVEGTSNPNLYWYRQAAGRGLQLLFYSVGIGQISSEVPQNLSASRPQDRQFILSSKKLLLSDSGFYLCAWGARPFSEQYFGPGTRLTVT.

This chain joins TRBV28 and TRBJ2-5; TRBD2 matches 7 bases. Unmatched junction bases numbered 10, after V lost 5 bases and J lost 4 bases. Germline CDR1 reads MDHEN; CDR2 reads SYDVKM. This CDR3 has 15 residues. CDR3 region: CASSTLLAGAETQYF. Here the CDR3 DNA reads TGTGCCAGCAGTACCCTCCTGGCGGGAGCAGAGACCCAGTACTTC.

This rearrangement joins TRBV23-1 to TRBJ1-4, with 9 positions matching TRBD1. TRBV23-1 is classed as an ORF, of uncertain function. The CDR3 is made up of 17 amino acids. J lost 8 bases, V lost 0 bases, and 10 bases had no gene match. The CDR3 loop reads CASSQSGQGSFNEKLFF. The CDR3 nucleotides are TGCGCCAGCAGTCAATCGGGACAGGGAAGTTTTAACGAAAAACTGTTTTTT.

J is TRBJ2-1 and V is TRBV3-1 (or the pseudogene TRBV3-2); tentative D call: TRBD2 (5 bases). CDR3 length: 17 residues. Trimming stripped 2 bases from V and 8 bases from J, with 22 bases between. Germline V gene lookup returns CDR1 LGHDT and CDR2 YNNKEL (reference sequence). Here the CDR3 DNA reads TGTGCCAGCAGCCAAAAAAGGAGCCTCTCGGGGTCCGATGAGCAGTTCTTC. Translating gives CASSQKRSLSGSDEQFF.

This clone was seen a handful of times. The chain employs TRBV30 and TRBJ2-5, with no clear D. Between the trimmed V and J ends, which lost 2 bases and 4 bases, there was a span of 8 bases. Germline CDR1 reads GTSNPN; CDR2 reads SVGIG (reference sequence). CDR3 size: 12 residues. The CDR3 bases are TGTGCCTGGAGTCGTACGAGAGAGACCCAGTACTTC. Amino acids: CAWSRTRETQYF. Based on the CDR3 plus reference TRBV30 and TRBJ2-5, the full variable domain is SQTIHQWPATLVQPVGSPLSLECTVEGTSNPNLYWYRQAAGRGLQLLFYSVGIGQISSEVPQNLSASRPQDRQFILSSKKLLLSDSGFYLCAWSRTRETQYFGPGTRLLVL.

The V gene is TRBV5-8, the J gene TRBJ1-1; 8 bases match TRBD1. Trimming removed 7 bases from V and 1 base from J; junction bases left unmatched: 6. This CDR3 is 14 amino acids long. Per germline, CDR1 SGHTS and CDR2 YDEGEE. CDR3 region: CASGRGQGNTEAFF. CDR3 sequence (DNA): TGTGCCAGCGGCCGAGGACAGGGGAACACTGAAGCTTTCTTT.

CDR3 DNA: TGCGCCAGCAGCCAAGATATCAGCACGGCAGCCCTTAGCAGCGAGCAGTACTTC. Its translation: CASSQDISTAALSSEQYF. This rearrangement joins TRBV4-1 to TRBJ2-7; D uncertain. Looked up from germline, CDR1 is MGHRA and CDR2 is YSYEKL. The CDR3 runs to 18 residues. V was shortened by 0 bases and J by 6 bases, with 24 bases between the two germline ends.

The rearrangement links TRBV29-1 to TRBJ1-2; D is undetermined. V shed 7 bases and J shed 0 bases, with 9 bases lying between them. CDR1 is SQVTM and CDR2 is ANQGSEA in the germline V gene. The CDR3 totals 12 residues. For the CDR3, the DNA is TGCAGCGCCGTTGACACTAACTATGGCTACACCTTC. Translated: CSAVDTNYGYTF.

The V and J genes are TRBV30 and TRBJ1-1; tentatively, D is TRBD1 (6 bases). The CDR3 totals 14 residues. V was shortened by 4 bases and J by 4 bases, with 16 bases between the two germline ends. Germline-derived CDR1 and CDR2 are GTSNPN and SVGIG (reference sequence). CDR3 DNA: TGTGCCTGGATCGGCAGGGGTTGGAGCACTGAAGCTTTCTTT. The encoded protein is CAWIGRGWSTEAFF.

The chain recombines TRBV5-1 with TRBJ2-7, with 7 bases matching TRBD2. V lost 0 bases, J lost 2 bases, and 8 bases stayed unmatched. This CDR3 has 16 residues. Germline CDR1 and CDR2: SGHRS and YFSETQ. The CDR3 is CASSLVGGGRPYEQYF. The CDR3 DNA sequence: TGCGCCAGCAGCTTGGTTGGGGGAGGGCGTCCCTACGAGCAGTACTTC.

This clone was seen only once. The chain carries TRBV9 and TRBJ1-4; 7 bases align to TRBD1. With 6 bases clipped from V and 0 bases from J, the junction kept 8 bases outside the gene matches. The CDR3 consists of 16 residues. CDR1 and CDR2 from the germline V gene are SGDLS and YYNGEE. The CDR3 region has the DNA TGTGCCAGCACAAGAGGACAGGCCTCAACTAATGAAAAACTGTTTTTT. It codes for CASTRGQASTNEKLFF.

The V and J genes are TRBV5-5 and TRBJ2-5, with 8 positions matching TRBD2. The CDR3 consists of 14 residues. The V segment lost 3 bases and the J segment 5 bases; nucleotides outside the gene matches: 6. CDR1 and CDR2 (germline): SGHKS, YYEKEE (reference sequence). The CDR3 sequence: CASSSIAGWETQYF. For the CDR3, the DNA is TGTGCCAGCAGCTCCATAGCGGGATGGGAGACCCAGTACTTC.

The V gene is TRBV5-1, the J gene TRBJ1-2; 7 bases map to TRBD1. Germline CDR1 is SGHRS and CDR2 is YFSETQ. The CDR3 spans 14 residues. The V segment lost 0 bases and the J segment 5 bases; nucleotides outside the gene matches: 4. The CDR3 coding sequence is TGCGCCAGCAGCTTGGAAGGCAGGGGGTATGGCTACACCTTC. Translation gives CASSLEGRGYGYTF. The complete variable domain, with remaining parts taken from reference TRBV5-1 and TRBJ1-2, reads KAGVTQTPRYLIKTRGQQVTLSCSPISGHRSVSWYQQTPGQGLQFLFEYFSETQRNKGNFPGRFSGRQFSNSRSEMNVSTLELGDSALYLCASSLEGRGYGYTFGSGTRLTVV.

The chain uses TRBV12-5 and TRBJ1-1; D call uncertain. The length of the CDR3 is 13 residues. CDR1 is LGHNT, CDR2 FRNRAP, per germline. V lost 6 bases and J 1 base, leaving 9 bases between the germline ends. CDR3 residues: CASGQQPNTEAFF. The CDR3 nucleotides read TGTGCTAGTGGCCAACAACCGAACACTGAAGCTTTCTTT.

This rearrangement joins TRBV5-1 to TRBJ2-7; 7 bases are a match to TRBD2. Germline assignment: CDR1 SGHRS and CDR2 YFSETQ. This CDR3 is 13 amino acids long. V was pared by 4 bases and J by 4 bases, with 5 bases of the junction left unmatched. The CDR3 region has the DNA TGCGCCAGCAGCCCCGGGACTAAATACGAGCAGTACTTC. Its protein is CASSPGTKYEQYF. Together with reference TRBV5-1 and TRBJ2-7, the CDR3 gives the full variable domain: KAGVTQTPRYLIKTRGQQVTLSCSPISGHRSVSWYQQTPGQGLQFLFEYFSETQRNKGNFPGRFSGRQFSNSRSEMNVSTLELGDSALYLCASSPGTKYEQYFGPGTRLTVT.

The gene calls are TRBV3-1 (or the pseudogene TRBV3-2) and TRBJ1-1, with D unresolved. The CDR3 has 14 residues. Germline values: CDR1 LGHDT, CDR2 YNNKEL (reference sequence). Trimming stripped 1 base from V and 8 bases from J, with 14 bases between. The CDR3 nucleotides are TGTGCCAGCAGCCAAGCGCGCCGGACTTCGGAAGCTTTCTTT. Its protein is CASSQARRTSEAFF.

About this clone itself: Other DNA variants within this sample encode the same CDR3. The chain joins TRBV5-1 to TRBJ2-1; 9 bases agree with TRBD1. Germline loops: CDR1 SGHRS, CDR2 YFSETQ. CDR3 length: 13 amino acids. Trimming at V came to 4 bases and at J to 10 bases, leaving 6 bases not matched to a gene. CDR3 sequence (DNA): TGCGCCAGCAGCCCTGGGACAGGGAACGAGCAGTTCTTC. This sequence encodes CASSPGTGNEQFF.